Following are 19 T cell receptor beta chains from one sample sequenced in a study of blood T cell repertoires in COVID-19. Assay used: immunoSEQ multiplex PCR; TCRdb lists only in-frame clones, some missing. There are under 200,000 clones in the sample; about 93% occur only once, and approximately 0.56% lies in the top ten. The sequenced sample consisted of peripheral blood. These receptors were taken from a man between 50 and 59 years old with acute or convalescent COVID-19.

V is TRBV9 and J is TRBJ2-3; D gene ambiguous. This CDR3 spans 12 amino acids. The ends were cut back, 3 bases at V and 6 bases at J, with 8 bases in the middle. Looked up from germline, CDR1 is SGDLS and CDR2 is YYNGEE. The CDR3 nucleotides are TGTGCCAGCAGCGACCGGGTGGATACGCAGTATTTT. Amino acids: CASSDRVDTQYF.

J is TRBJ1-2 and V is TRBV2; tentatively, D is TRBD1 (5 bases). The CDR3 covers 12 residues. From germline, CDR1 is SNHLY and CDR2 FYNNEI. V gave up 4 bases and J gave up 4 bases, with 7 bases separating them. The CDR3 nucleotides are TGTGCCAGCAGTGGACAGATCTATGGCTACACCTTC. Translation gives CASSGQIYGYTF.

J is TRBJ2-5 and V is TRBV14; perhaps TRBD2 as D (5 bases). This CDR3 spans 20 amino acids. The V gene's germline CDR1 is SGHDN and CDR2 FVKESK. With 0 bases removed from V and 0 bases from J, the gap between germline ends came to 23 bases. DNA for the CDR3: TGTGCCAGCAGCCAAGAAAGACTCGGGCGGGCGTCGTGGTACCAAGAGACCCAGTACTTC. Translated, it gives CASSQERLGRASWYQETQYF.

J is TRBJ1-4 and V is TRBV5-1; 9 positions match TRBD1. Germline values: CDR1 SGHRS, CDR2 YFSETQ. The CDR3 is 14 residues long. The V gene end was trimmed by 4 bases and the J gene end by 6 bases; junction bases not matched to a gene: 4. The CDR3 bases are TGCGCCAGCAGCGGGACAGGGTACGATGAAAAACTGTTTTTT. Translating gives CASSGTGYDEKLFF.

J is TRBJ2-5 and V is TRBV5-1; perhaps TRBD2 as D (5 bases). Germline V CDR1 and CDR2: SGHRS, YFSETQ. The ends were cut back, 3 bases at V and 5 bases at J, with 11 bases in the middle. This CDR3 contains 13 residues. Here the CDR3 reads CASSYGLAETQYF. The CDR3 DNA reads TGCGCCAGCAGCTACGGACTGGCGGAGACCCAGTACTTC.

The rearrangement joins TRBV30 to TRBJ1-5, with TRBD1 as a possible D gene (6 bases). Germline-derived CDR1 and CDR2 are GTSNPN and SVGIG (reference sequence). The CDR3 covers 13 residues. The V end was cut by 8 bases, the J end by 5 bases, with 16 bases between. The CDR3 reads CAPRGAPDQPQHF. Written as DNA, the CDR3 is TGTGCCCCACGGGGGGCGCCGGATCAGCCCCAGCATTTT.

The gene calls are TRBV5-5 and TRBJ2-1; TRBD1 agrees at 8 bases. The germline CDR1 and CDR2 sequences are SGHKS and YYEKEE (reference sequence). The J segment lost 6 bases and the V segment lost 3 bases, leaving 8 bases of the junction unmatched. The CDR3 length is 15 residues. The CDR3 loop reads CASSSGQGRGNEQFF. The CDR3 DNA reads TGTGCCAGCAGCTCTGGACAGGGCCGAGGCAATGAGCAGTTCTTC.

This chain links TRBV6-5 with TRBJ1-5; tentatively, D is TRBD1 (5 bases). Trimming shortened V by 7 bases and J by 2 bases, and 6 bases separated the two germline ends. The V gene's germline CDR1 is MNHEY and CDR2 SVGAGI. This CDR3 comprises 12 residues. Written as DNA, the CDR3 is TGTGCCAGCAAACAGGGCAATCAGCCCCAGCATTTT. Protein product: CASKQGNQPQHF.

V gene TRBV19 combines with J gene TRBJ1-5; unclear D gene. Germline CDR1 and CDR2: LNHDA and SQIVND (reference sequence). Trimming took off 8 bases at V and 3 bases at J, with 11 bases between the two ends. CDR3 length: 13 residues. CDR3 in DNA: TGTGCCAGTCTCGGACTAGTCAATCAGCCCCAGCATTTT. This sequence encodes CASLGLVNQPQHF. The full variable domain, rest sourced from reference TRBV19 and TRBJ1-5, is DGGITQSPKYLFRKEGQNVTLSCEQNLNHDAMYWYRQDPGQGLRLIYYSQIVNDFQKGDIAEGYSVSREKKESFPLTVTSAQKNPTAFYLCASLGLVNQPQHFGDGTRLSIL.

The chain employs TRBV30 and TRBJ1-2; D is unclear. The CDR3 sequence is 11 residues long. CDR1 is GTSNPN and CDR2 is SVGIG in the germline V gene (reference sequence). V dropped 2 bases and J dropped 8 bases, with 9 bases sitting between them. In DNA, the CDR3 is TGTGCCTGGAGTTCCTGGGCGGGCTACACCTTC. Protein sequence: CAWSSWAGYTF.

This clone was picked up one time. The CDR3 spells CASSPGQGVAGELFF. DNA of the CDR3: TGTGCCAGCAGCCCTGGACAGGGGGTGGCCGGGGAGCTGTTTTTT. The chain uses TRBV7-2 and TRBJ2-2, with 10 bases lining up with TRBD1. V shed 5 bases and J 6 bases; nucleotides not matched to a gene: 6. There are 15 residues in the CDR3. Germline lookup yields CDR1 SGHTA and CDR2 FQGNSA.

CDR3 coding DNA: TGTGCCAGCAGTTTCTTTCGCGGGAACACCGGGGAGCTGTTTTTT. This sequence encodes CASSFFRGNTGELFF. The J gene is TRBJ2-2, the V gene TRBV28; no reliable D call. CDR3 length: 15 residues. The V and J ends lost 3 bases and 1 base respectively, with 9 bases between them. In germline, CDR1 is MDHEN, CDR2 SYDVKM.

This clone is a singleton in its sample. The chain uses TRBV29-1 and TRBJ2-3, with 14 nucleotides matching TRBD2. The CDR3 covers 17 residues. V lost 6 bases, J lost 0 bases, and 8 bases stayed unmatched. Germline V gene sequence: CDR1 SQVTM, CDR2 ANQGSEA. This CDR3 reads CSVAGTSGGHSTDTQYF. CDR3 DNA: TGCAGCGTAGCCGGGACTAGCGGGGGCCATAGCACAGATACGCAGTATTTT.

This clone was observed a single time. This chain links TRBV11-2 with TRBJ2-3; 9 nucleotides match TRBD2. V was pared by 3 bases and J by 0 bases, with 4 bases of the junction left unmatched. Germline V gives CDR1 SGHAT, CDR2 FQNNGV. The CDR3 has 16 residues. The CDR3 DNA is TGTGCCAGCAGCTTTAGCGGGGGACCTAGCACAGATACGCAGTATTTT. Protein sequence: CASSFSGGPSTDTQYF.

The chain joins TRBV7-9 to TRBJ2-5; 12 bases are a match to TRBD2. CDR1 and CDR2 (germline): SEHNR, FQNEAQ (reference sequence). This CDR3 contains 17 residues. Unmatched junction bases numbered 11, after V lost 4 bases and J lost 5 bases. The CDR3 nucleotides are TGTGCCAGCAGCTCCCCTAGCGGGAGGGCCGTATGGGAGACCCAGTACTTC. It specifies CASSSPSGRAVWETQYF.

This sequence joins TRBV6-5 and TRBJ1-2, with no clear D. Trimming cost V 2 bases and J 0 bases, with 4 bases left between them. The CDR3 totals 13 residues. The germline CDR1 and CDR2 sequences are MNHEY and SVGAGI. The CDR3 spells CASSYTSNYGYTF. In nucleotides, the CDR3 is TGTGCCAGCAGTTACACATCTAACTATGGCTACACCTTC.

The chain recombines TRBV18 with TRBJ1-2, with 9 bases aligning to TRBD1. The length of the CDR3 is 15 residues. Germline lookup yields CDR1 KGHSH and CDR2 LQKENI. J gave up 3 bases and V 5 bases, and 7 bases lay outside the gene matches. CDR3 sequence: CASSSTGTGHYGYTF. The CDR3 region has the DNA TGTGCCAGCTCATCAACCGGGACAGGGCACTATGGCTACACCTTC.

The rearrangement uses TRBV6-5 and TRBJ2-7; possibly TRBD1 for D (6 bases). Looked up from germline, CDR1 is MNHEY and CDR2 is SVGAGI. The length of the CDR3 is 15 residues. The V end was cut by 6 bases, the J end by 3 bases, with 18 bases between. CDR3 in amino acids: CASRPYRESFYEQYF. As DNA, the CDR3 is TGTGCCAGCAGACCCTACAGGGAATCGTTCTACGAGCAGTACTTC.

The gene calls are TRBV14 and TRBJ1-1, with TRBD1 as a possible D gene (5 bases). Germline CDR1 SGHDN, CDR2 FVKESK. CDR3 size: 17 residues. The V gene lost 2 bases and the J gene lost 1 base, with 17 bases spanning the gap. The CDR3: CASSQLLRVPRNTEAFF. The CDR3 DNA is TGTGCCAGCAGCCAACTCCTCAGGGTCCCAAGGAACACTGAAGCTTTCTTT.